This is a list of T cell receptor beta chains from one sample in a study of blood T cell repertoires in COVID-19. Measured with immunoSEQ multiplex PCR; TCRdb has only the in-frame clones, and not every one. Of under 200,000 clones in the sample, less than 85% were seen once. Sequencing input: PBMCs or T cells enriched from blood (not recorded which). Receptor source: a man aged 50 to 60 who had recovered from COVID-19. CDR3s include the opening cysteine and the closing phenylalanine or tryptophan. D genes are given only for firm matches. Part of the rows lack a size; the others show once, few, many or a class for expanded clones.

CDR3 protein	CDR3 DNA	D gene	clone size	V gene	J gene	CDR3 length
CASSPPGQGSHEQYF	TGTGCCAGCAGTCCCCCGGGACAGGGTTCTCACGAGCAGTACTTC	TRBD1	.	TRBV2	TRBJ2-7	15
CASKQTSNQPQHF	TGTGCCAGCAAACAGACGAGCAATCAGCCCCAGCATTTT	.	.	TRBV6-5	TRBJ1-5	13
CASHHGTGRTDTQYF	TGTGCCAGCCATCATGGGACAGGGAGGACAGATACGCAGTATTTT	TRBD1	.	TRBV27	TRBJ2-3	15
CASRFAGQDGSYEQYF	TGTGCCAGCAGATTCGCTGGACAGGACGGCTCCTACGAGCAGTACTTC	TRBD1	.	TRBV5-6	TRBJ2-7	16
CASSSEQRGPVEAFF	TGTGCCAGCAGCTCGGAGCAAAGGGGGCCGGTTGAAGCTTTCTTT	TRBD1	.	TRBV11-2	TRBJ1-1	15
CASGWSEAFF	TGCGCCAGCGGCTGGTCTGAAGCTTTCTTT	.	few	TRBV10-2	TRBJ1-1	10
CSVEVPGQITEAFF	TGCAGCGTTGAAGTTCCGGGACAGATCACTGAAGCTTTCTTT	TRBD1	.	TRBV29-1	TRBJ1-1	14
CASSRLGQDTEAFF	TGTGCCAGCAGCCGACTCGGACAGGACACTGAAGCTTTCTTT	TRBD1	few	TRBV5-5	TRBJ1-1	14
CASRFNTDTQYF	TGTGCCAGCAGGTTTAACACAGATACGCAGTATTTT	.	.	TRBV6-6	TRBJ2-3	12
CASSYDGTVIQPQHF	TGTGCCAGCAGTTACGATGGGACAGTAATTCAGCCCCAGCATTTT	TRBD1	few	TRBV6-5	TRBJ1-5	15
CASSLAGTATDTQYF	TGCGCCAGCAGCTTGGCCGGGACAGCCACAGATACGCAGTATTTT	TRBD1	.	TRBV5-1	TRBJ2-3	15
CASSLRDSFSGNTIYF	TGTGCCAGCAGTCTACGGGACAGTTTCTCTGGAAACACCATATATTTT	TRBD1	.	TRBV28	TRBJ1-3	16
CASTSFGGSDYGYTF	TGTGCCAGTACCTCGTTCGGGGGTTCCGACTATGGCTACACCTTC	.	.	TRBV19	TRBJ1-2	15
CASSPAGGLSYEQYF	TGTGCCAGCAGCCCAGCGGGGGGCCTCTCCTACGAGCAGTACTTC	TRBD2	.	TRBV5-4	TRBJ2-7	15
CASSSLLTGGPYNEQFF	TGTGCCAGCAGCTCGTTACTGACAGGGGGGCCCTACAATGAGCAGTTCTTC	TRBD1	once	TRBV7-8	TRBJ2-1	17
CASSPGKAYEQYF	TGCGCCAGCAGTCCAGGAAAGGCCTACGAGCAGTACTTC	.	.	TRBV10-1	TRBJ2-7	13
CASSDGTGNTQETQYF	TGTGCCAGCAGCGATGGGACAGGTAATACACAAGAGACCCAGTACTTC	TRBD1	.	TRBV9	TRBJ2-5	16
CASSQAYRGKAGELFF	TGTGCCAGCAGCCAGGCATACAGGGGAAAGGCCGGGGAGCTGTTTTTT	TRBD1	.	TRBV3-1/TRBV3-2	TRBJ2-2	16
CASSSPGQGAYEQYF	TGTGCCAGCAGTTCGCCGGGACAGGGGGCCTACGAGCAGTACTTC	TRBD1	.	TRBV6-5	TRBJ2-7	15
CASRDGQGALLEQYF	TGTGCCAGCAGAGATGGACAGGGGGCGCTTCTCGAGCAGTACTTC	TRBD1	.	TRBV6-5	TRBJ2-7	15
CASSLKRDTGELFF	TGTGCCAGCAGTTTGAAGCGAGACACCGGGGAGCTGTTTTTT	.	few	TRBV2	TRBJ2-2	14
CASSVTPGDGETQYF	TGTGCCAGCAGCGTAACCCCAGGGGATGGAGAGACCCAGTACTTC	.	.	TRBV9	TRBJ2-5	15
CATSDLLGGSQHF	TGTGCCACCAGTGATTTGTTGGGGGGGAGCCAGCATTTT	.	.	TRBV24-1	TRBJ1-5	13
CAWSPLGRDRVEAFF	TGTGCCTGGAGTCCGCTGGGCCGGGACAGGGTTGAAGCTTTCTTT	TRBD1	.	TRBV30	TRBJ1-1	15
CSVFHGTGFRTGYGYTF	TGCAGCGTCTTCCACGGGACAGGGTTCCGTACGGGCTATGGCTACACCTTC	TRBD1	.	TRBV29-1	TRBJ1-2	17
CATSDLGGDVETQYF	TGTGCCACCAGTGATTTGGGAGGGGACGTAGAGACCCAGTACTTC	.	.	TRBV24-1	TRBJ2-5	15
CASSSGVSTDTQYF	TGTGCCAGCAGCTCGGGGGTTAGCACAGATACGCAGTATTTT	.	once	TRBV11-2	TRBJ2-3	14
CASSFARQGGPQYF	TGTGCCAGCAGCTTCGCCCGCCAGGGTGGTCCCCAGTACTTC	.	.	TRBV11-2	TRBJ2-5	14
CASSYPAQTNTGELFF	TGTGCCAGCAGCTACCCGGCACAGACGAACACCGGGGAGCTGTTTTTT	.	.	TRBV7-9	TRBJ2-2	16
CASGFSIAGGQSSYNEQFF	TGTGCTAGTGGTTTCAGTATAGCGGGGGGCCAGAGCTCCTACAATGAGCAGTTCTTC	TRBD2	.	TRBV12-5	TRBJ2-1	19
CASSSRTGRGTGELFF	TGTGCCAGCAGTTCTCGGACAGGGCGGGGGACCGGGGAGCTGTTTTTT	.	.	TRBV27	TRBJ2-2	16
CASSQDSAEWGNTIYF	TGTGCCAGCAGCCAAGATAGTGCGGAATGGGGAAACACCATATATTTT	.	few	TRBV4-2	TRBJ1-3	16
CASSYDRPGELFF	TGTGCCAGCAGTTACGACAGACCCGGGGAGCTGTTTTTT	.	once	TRBV6-5	TRBJ2-2	13
CASSQVSTGRGEAFF	TGTGCCAGCAGCCAAGTGAGTACAGGGAGAGGTGAAGCTTTCTTT	.	.	TRBV3-1/TRBV3-2	TRBJ1-1	15
CAISSHGEKNTEAFF	TGTGCCATCAGTTCTCACGGGGAGAAGAACACTGAAGCTTTCTTT	.	.	TRBV10-3	TRBJ1-1	15
CASSPGLARMGGELFF	TGTGCCAGCAGCCCGGGACTAGCAAGGATGGGCGGGGAGCTGTTTTTT	TRBD2	once	TRBV11-1	TRBJ2-2	16
CASSFQGAGELFF	TGTGCCAGCAGTTTCCAGGGGGCCGGGGAGCTGTTTTTT	TRBD1	once	TRBV12-3/TRBV12-4	TRBJ2-2	13
CASSPPRTLAGGNNEQFF	TGTGCCAGCAGTCCTCCCCGTACACTAGCGGGGGGCAACAATGAGCAGTTCTTC	TRBD2	.	TRBV27	TRBJ2-1	18
CATNHPGRDFLYEQYF	TGTGCCACCAATCATCCCGGGAGAGACTTTTTATACGAGCAGTACTTC	.	.	TRBV28	TRBJ2-7	16
CASSLAYRPLEAFF	TGTGCCAGCAGCTTGGCCTACAGGCCCCTTGAAGCTTTCTTT	.	.	TRBV5-6	TRBJ1-1	14
CASSSAGVGNEKLFF	TGTGCCAGCAGTTCGGCAGGGGTCGGTAATGAAAAACTGTTTTTT	.	.	TRBV6-5	TRBJ1-4	15
CASSLAPAGSANTGELFF	TGCGCCAGCAGCTTGGCCCCAGCAGGGTCGGCGAACACCGGGGAGCTGTTTTTT	.	.	TRBV5-1	TRBJ2-2	18
CASTLGQITNEQFF	TGTGCCAGCACGTTAGGACAGATCACCAATGAGCAGTTCTTC	.	.	TRBV2	TRBJ2-1	14
CASSQDAEAFF	TGTGCCAGCAGCCAAGACGCTGAAGCTTTCTTT	.	.	TRBV4-2	TRBJ1-1	11